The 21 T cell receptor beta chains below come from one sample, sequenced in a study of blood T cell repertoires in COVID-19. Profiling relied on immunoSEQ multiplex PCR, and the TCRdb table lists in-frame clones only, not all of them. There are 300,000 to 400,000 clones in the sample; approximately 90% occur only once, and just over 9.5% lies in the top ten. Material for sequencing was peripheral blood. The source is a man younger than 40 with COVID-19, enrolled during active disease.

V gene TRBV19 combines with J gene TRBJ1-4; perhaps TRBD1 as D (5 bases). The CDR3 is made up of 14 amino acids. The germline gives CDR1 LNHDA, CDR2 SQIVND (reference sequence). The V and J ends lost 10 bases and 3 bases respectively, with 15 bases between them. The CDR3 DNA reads TGTGCCACCCGGGGGGTGGCAGCTAATGAAAAACTGTTTTTT. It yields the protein CATRGVAANEKLFF.

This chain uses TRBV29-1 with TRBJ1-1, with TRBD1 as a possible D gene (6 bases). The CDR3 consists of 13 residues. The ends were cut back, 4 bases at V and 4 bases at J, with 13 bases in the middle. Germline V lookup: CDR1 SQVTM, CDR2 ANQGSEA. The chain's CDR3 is CSVVRGPGTEAFF. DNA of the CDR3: TGCAGCGTTGTCAGGGGCCCGGGCACTGAAGCTTTCTTT.

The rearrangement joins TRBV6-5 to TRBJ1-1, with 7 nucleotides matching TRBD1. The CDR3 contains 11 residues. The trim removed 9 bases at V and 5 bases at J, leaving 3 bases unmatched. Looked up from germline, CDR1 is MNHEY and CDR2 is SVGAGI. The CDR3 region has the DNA TGTGCCAGTTCACAGGGGACTGAAGCTTTCTTT. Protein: CASSQGTEAFF.

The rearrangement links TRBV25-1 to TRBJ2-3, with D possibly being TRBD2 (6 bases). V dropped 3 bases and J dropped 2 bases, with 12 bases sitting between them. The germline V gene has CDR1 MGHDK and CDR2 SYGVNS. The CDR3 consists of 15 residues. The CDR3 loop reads CASSDFGSYTDTQYF. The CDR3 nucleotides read TGTGCCAGCAGTGATTTCGGGAGTTACACAGATACGCAGTATTTT.

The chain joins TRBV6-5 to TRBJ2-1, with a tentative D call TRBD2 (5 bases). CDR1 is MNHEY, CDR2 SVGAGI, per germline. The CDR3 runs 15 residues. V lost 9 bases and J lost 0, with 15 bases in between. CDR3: CASREDVSSYNEQFF. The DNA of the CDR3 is TGTGCCAGTCGGGAAGACGTGTCCTCCTACAATGAGCAGTTCTTC.

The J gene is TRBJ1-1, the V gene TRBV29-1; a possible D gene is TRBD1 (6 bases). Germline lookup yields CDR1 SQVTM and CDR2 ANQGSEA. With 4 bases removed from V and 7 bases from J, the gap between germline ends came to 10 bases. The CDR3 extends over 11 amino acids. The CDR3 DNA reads TGCAGCGTTGGCCAGGGGAGTGAAGCTTTCTTT. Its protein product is CSVGQGSEAFF.

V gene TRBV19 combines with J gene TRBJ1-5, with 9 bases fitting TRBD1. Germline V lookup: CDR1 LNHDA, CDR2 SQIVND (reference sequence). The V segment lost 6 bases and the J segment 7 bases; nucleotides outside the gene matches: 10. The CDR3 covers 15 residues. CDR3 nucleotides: TGTGCCAGTAGGGTCAAACCGGGACAGGGCCAGCCCCAGCATTTT. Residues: CASRVKPGQGQPQHF.

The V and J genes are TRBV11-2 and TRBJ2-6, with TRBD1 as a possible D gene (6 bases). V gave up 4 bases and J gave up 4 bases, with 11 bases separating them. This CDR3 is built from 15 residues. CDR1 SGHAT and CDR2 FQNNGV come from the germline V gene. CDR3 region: CASSYRVTGANVLTF. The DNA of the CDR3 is TGTGCCAGCAGCTACAGGGTGACCGGGGCCAACGTCCTGACTTTC.

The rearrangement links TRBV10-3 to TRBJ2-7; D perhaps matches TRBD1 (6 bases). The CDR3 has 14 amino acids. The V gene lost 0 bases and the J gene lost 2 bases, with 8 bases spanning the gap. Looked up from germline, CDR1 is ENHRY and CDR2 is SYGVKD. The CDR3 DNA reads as TGTGCCATCAGTGAGTCAACAGGGACCTACGAGCAGTACTTC. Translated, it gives CAISESTGTYEQYF.

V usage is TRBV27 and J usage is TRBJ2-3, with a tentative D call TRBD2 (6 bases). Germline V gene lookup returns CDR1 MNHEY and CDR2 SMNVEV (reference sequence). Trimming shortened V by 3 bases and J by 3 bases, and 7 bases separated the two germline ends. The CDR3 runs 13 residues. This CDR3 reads CASSLGGTDTQYF. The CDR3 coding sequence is TGTGCCAGCAGTTTGGGAGGAACAGATACGCAGTATTTT.

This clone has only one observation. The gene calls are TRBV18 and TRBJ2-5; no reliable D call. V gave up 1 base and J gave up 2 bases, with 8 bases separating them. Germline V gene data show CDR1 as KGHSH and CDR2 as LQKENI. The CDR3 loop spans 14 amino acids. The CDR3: CASSPRQIQETQYF. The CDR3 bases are TGTGCCAGCTCACCACGGCAGATTCAAGAGACCCAGTACTTC.

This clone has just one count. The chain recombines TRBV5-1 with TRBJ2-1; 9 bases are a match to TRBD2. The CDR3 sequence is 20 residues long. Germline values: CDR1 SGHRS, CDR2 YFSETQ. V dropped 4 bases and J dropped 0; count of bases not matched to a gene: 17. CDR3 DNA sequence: TGCGCCAGCAGCATACCTGGGATTAGCGGGGGACGACCCTCCTACAATGAGCAGTTCTTC. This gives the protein CASSIPGISGGRPSYNEQFF.

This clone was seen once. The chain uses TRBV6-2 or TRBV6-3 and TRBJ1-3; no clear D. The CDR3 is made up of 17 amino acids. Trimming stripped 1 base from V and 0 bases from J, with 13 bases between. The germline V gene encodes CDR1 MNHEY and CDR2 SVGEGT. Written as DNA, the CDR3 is TGTGCCAGCAGTTACTACGACACAAAGAGCTCTGGAAACACCATATATTTT. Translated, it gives CASSYYDTKSSGNTIYF.

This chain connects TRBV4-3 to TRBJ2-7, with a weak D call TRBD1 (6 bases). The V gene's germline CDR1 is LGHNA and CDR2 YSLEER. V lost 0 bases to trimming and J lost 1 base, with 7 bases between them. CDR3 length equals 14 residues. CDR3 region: CASSQEGASYEQYF. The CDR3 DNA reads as TGCGCCAGCAGCCAAGAGGGGGCTTCCTACGAGCAGTACTTC.

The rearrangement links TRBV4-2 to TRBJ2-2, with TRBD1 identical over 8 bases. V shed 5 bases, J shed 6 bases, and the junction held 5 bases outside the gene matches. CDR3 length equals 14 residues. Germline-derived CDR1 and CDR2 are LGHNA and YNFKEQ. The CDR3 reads CASSSMGQAGELFF. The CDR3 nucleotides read TGTGCCAGCAGCTCTATGGGACAGGCCGGGGAGCTGTTTTTT.

Here the CDR3 DNA reads TGCAGCGTTGAAGATACTTTCGCAGGGGGTCTCAAGGGGAACTATGGCTACACCTTC. This gives the protein CSVEDTFAGGLKGNYGYTF. The rearrangement links TRBV29-1 to TRBJ1-2; 7 bases line up with TRBD1. This CDR3 comprises 19 residues. CDR1 and CDR2 (germline): SQVTM, ANQGSEA. V was clipped by 0 bases and J by 2 bases; unmatched bases: 18.

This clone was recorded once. The CDR3 coding sequence is TGTGCCAGCAGTAGGGGACTTAGCAATCAGCCCCAGCATTTT. This codes for CASSRGLSNQPQHF. The chain uses TRBV6-5 and TRBJ1-5; tentative D call: TRBD1 (5 bases). Germline lookup yields CDR1 MNHEY and CDR2 SVGAGI. V was clipped by 5 bases and J by 0 bases, with 8 bases between them. The CDR3 loop spans 14 amino acids.

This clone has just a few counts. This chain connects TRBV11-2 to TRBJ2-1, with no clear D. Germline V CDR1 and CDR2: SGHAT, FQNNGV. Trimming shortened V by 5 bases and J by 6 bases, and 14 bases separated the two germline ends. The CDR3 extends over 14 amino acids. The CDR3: CASSPQRSRNEQFF. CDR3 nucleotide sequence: TGTGCCAGCAGCCCCCAGAGGAGCCGCAATGAGCAGTTCTTC.

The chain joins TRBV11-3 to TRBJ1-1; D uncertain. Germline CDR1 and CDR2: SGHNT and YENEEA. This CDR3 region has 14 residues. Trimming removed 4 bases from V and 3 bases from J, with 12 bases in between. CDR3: CASSSIPGDTEAFF. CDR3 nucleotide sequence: TGTGCCAGCAGCTCCATCCCCGGGGACACTGAAGCTTTCTTT.

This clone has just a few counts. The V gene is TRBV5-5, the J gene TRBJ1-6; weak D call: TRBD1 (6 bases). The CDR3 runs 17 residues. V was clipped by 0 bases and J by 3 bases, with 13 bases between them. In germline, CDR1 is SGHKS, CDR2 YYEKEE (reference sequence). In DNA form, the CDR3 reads TGTGCCAGCAGCTTGGCATGGGGGCTCCGCTATAATTCACCCCTCCACTTT. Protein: CASSLAWGLRYNSPLHF.

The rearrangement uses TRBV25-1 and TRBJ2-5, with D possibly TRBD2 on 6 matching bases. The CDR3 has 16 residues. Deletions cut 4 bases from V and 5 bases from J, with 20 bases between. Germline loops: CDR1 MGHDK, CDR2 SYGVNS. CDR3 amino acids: CASSAWSAGAGETQYF. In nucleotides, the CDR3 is TGTGCCAGCAGTGCCTGGTCAGCGGGCGCGGGGGAGACCCAGTACTTC.